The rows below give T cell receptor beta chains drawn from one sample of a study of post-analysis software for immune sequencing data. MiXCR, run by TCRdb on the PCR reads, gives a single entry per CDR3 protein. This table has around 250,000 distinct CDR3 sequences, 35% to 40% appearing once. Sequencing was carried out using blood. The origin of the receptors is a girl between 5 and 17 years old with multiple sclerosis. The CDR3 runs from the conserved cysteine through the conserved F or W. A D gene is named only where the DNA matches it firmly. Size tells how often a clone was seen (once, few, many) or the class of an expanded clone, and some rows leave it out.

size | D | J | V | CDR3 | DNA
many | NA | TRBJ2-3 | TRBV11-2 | CASRPRRGTDTQYF | TGTGCCAGCAGGCCGAGGCGTGGCACAGATACGCAGTATTTT
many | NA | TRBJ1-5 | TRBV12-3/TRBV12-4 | CASSNRVEQPQHF | TGTGCCAGCAGCAACAGGGTAGAACAGCCCCAGCATTTT
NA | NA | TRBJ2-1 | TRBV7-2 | CASTLGRVNEQFF | TGTGCCAGCACCCTAGGGCGGGTTAATGAGCAGTTCTTC
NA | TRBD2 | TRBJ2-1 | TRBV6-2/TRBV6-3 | CASTRIRGGSYNEQFF | TGTGCCAGCACGCGGATCCGGGGGGGATCCTACAATGAGCAGTTCTTC
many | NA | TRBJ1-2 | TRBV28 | CASSLAVRQDDRHGYTF | TGTGCCAGCAGTTTAGCCGTCCGACAGGATGATCGGCATGGCTACACCTTC
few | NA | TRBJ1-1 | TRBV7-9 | CASRRTELNTEAFF | TGTGCCAGCAGGCGGACAGAGTTGAACACTGAAGCTTTCTTT
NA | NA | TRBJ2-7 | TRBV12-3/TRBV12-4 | CASSMTEFIYEQYF | TGTGCCAGCAGTATGACAGAATTCATCTACGAGCAGTACTTC
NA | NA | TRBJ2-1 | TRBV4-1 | CASSHQLAGFSYNEQFF | TGCGCCAGCAGCCACCAACTAGCCGGGTTCTCCTACAATGAGCAGTTCTTC
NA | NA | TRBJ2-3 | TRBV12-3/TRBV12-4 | CASSLDPDTEYF | TGTGCCAGCAGCTTGGACCCAGATACGGAGTATTTT
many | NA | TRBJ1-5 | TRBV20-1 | CSAGPGKSRLSNQPQHF | TGCAGTGCGGGTCCGGGAAAGAGTCGTTTGAGCAATCAGCCCCAGCATTTT
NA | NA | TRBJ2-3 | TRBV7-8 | CASTRRDISTDTQYF | TGTGCCAGCACCCGGAGGGACATCAGCACAGATACGCAGTATTTT
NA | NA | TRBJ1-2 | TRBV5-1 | CASSWTDNYGYTF | TGCGCCAGCAGCTGGACAGACAACTATGGCTACACCTTC
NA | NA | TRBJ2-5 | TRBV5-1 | CASSLMRERTQYF | TGCGCCAGCAGCTTGATGAGGGAGAGGACCCAGTACTTC
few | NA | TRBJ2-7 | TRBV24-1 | CATSDLHPGTQYEQYF | TGTGCCACCAGTGATTTGCACCCCGGGACCCAGTACGAGCAGTACTTC
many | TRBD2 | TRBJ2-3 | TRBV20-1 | CSAFSGGVTDTQYF | TGCAGTGCTTTTAGCGGGGGGGTAACAGATACGCAGTATTTT
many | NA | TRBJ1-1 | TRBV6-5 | CASRKENTEAFF | TGTGCCAGCAGAAAAGAGAACACTGAAGCTTTCTTT
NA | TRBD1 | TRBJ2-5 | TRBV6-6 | CASSRQGAHETQYF | TGTGCCAGCAGTCGACAGGGGGCACACGAGACCCAGTACTTC
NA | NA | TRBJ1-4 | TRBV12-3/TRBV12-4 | CASSSWWVAEKLFF | TGTGCCAGCAGCTCTTGGTGGGTGGCGGAAAAACTGTTTTTT
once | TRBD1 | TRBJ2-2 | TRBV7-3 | CASRSGTGRTGVLFF | TGTGCCAGCAGATCCGGGACAGGGAGGACCGGGGTGCTGTTTTTT
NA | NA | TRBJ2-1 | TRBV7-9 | CASSPPLGGGPNEQFF | TGTGCCAGCAGCCCCCCGTTGGGGGGGGGCCCCAATGAGCAGTTCTTC
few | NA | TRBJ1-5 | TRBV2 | CASSEEMGGAGAQHF | TGTGCCAGCAGTGAAGAGATGGGGGGCGCCGGAGCCCAGCATTTT
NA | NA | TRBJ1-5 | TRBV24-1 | CATIQTGLNQPQHF | TGTGCCACCATACAAACAGGGCTCAATCAGCCCCAGCATTTT
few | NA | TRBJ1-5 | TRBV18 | CASSPPSGNNQPQHF | TGTGCCAGCTCACCACCCAGCGGAAACAATCAGCCCCAGCATTTT
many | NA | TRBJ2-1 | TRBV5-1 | CASSFFLVEQFF | TGCGCCAGCAGCTTTTTTCTAGTTGAGCAGTTCTTC
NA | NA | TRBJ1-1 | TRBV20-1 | CSARDGGHTEAFF | TGCAGTGCTAGAGATGGAGGGCACACTGAAGCTTTCTTT
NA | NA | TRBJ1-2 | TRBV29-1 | CSVAPASYDYTF | TGCAGCGTTGCACCAGCATCTTATGACTACACCTTC
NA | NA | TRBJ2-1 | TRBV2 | CASTGDYNEQFF | TGTGCCAGCACCGGCGATTACAATGAGCAGTTCTTC
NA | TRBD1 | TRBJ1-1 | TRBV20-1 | CSAREGGQGGTEAFF | TGCAGTGCTAGAGAGGGGGGACAGGGTGGCACTGAAGCTTTCTTT
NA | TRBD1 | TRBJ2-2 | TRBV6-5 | CASSHGTANTGELFF | TGTGCCAGCAGCCACGGGACAGCGAACACCGGGGAGCTGTTTTTT
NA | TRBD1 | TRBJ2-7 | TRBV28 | CANSPGDRFSSYEQYF | TGTGCCAACAGCCCCGGGGACAGATTTAGCTCCTACGAGCAGTACTTC
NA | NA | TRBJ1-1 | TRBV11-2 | CASSPTDGYEAFF | TGTGCCAGCAGCCCGACGGACGGATATGAAGCTTTCTTT
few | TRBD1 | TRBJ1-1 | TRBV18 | CASSPQTGDTEAFF | TGTGCCAGCTCACCCCAGACAGGGGACACTGAAGCTTTCTTT
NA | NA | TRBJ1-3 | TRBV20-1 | CSARDPGAISGNTIYF | TGCAGTGCTAGAGACCCAGGGGCTATCTCTGGAAACACCATATATTTT
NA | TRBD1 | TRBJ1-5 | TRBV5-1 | CASSLGTGDSNQPQHF | TGCGCCAGCAGCTTGGGGACAGGGGATAGCAATCAGCCCCAGCATTTT
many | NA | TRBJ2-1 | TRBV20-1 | CSAIVLTYRNNEQFF | TGCAGTGCTATCGTACTGACTTACCGAAACAATGAGCAGTTCTTC
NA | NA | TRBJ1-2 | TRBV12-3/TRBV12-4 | CASSLDTRGYGYTF | TGTGCCAGCAGTTTAGATACCCGGGGCTATGGCTACACCTTC